This T cell receptor (beta chain) was identified in a study of blood T cell repertoires in COVID-19. Someone with COVID-19 had been met by exposed participants within 2 weeks before study entry. Sequenced by immunoSEQ multiplex PCR; TCRdb stores in-frame clones only, minus some. The sample comprises 350,000 to 400,000 clones, roughly nine tenths of which are singletons, and just over 0.85% rests with the top ten. CDR3 size: 13 residues. Trimming left V 0 bases short and J 1 base short, with 3 bases between. The gene calls are TRBV12-3 or TRBV12-4 and TRBJ1-1, with D unclear. Sequenced input: PBMCs or T cells enriched from blood (not recorded which). This TCR was sampled from a woman aged 40-49 years who had been exposed to COVID-19. The CDR3 bases are TGTGCCAGCAGTTTAGCACAGAACACTGAAGCTTTCTTT. This gives the protein CASSLAQNTEAFF.